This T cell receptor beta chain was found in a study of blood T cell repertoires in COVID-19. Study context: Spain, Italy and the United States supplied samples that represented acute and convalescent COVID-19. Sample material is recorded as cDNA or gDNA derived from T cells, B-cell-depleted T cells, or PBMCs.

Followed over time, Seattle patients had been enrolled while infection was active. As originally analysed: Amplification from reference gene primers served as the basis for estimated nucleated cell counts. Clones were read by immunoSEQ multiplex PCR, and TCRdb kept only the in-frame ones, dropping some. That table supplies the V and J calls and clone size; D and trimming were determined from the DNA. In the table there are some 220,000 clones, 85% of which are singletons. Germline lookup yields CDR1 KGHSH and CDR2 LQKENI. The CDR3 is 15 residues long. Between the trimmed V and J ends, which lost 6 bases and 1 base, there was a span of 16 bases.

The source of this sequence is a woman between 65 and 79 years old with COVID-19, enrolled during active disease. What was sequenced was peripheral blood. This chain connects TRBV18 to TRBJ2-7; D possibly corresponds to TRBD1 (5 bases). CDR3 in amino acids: CASSPTRQLSYEQYF. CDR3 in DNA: TGTGCCAGCTCCCCCACCAGACAGCTATCCTACGAGCAGTACTTC.